This is a list of T cell receptor beta chains from one sample in a study of cytomegalovirus exposure and HLA in healthy donors. Sequencing was performed with immunoSEQ multiplex PCR; in TCRdb, only in-frame clones are kept and a portion is missing. The profile covers 150,000 to 200,000 clones, with 75% to 80% appearing a single time and about 3% taken by the ten largest. Sequencing was carried out using PBMCs. These TCRs come from a female donor in good health and CMV-seronegative. The CDR3 runs from the conserved cysteine through the conserved F or W.

>TRBJ2-7|TRBV9
CASSAKQGAAYEQYF
>TRBJ2-1|TRBV14
CASSQARGETYNEQFF
>TRBJ1-5|TRBV2
CASSNWANQPQHF
>TRBJ2-3|TRBV11-2
CASSLVVKDTQYF
>TRBJ2-3|TRBV6-1
CASSSHLPGLGAYF
>TRBJ2-7|TRBV20-1
CSALQEYEQYF
>-|TRBV5-1
CASSLERIYEQYF
>TRBJ2-2|TRBV7-9
CASSPPTGQVGELFF
>TRBJ1-2|TRBV12-5
CASGSGVDYGYTF
>TRBJ2-7|TRBV5-1
CASSFGQVPYEQYF
>TRBJ2-1|TRBV7-3
CASSFGNSRGDEQFF
>TRBJ1-3|TRBV14
CASSQEIWSSGNTIYF
>TRBJ1-1|TRBV5-4
CASSQRDSTRAFF
>TRBJ2-3|TRBV5-6
CASSSSVSTDTQYF
>TRBJ1-5|TRBV11-3
CASSLDCGKRQPQHF
>TRBJ2-2|TRBV7-8
CASSLVFGYGGRGGTGELFF
>TRBJ2-5|TRBV4-1
CASSQEETQYF
>TRBJ2-3|TRBV9
CASSVDTGASTDTQYF
>TRBJ2-7|TRBV7-3
CASSLNRAGAAYEQYF
>TRBJ2-1|TRBV2
CASSGSGNYNEQFF
>TRBJ1-5|TRBV5-1
CASSLGPNQPQHF
>TRBJ2-5|TRBV28
CATTPGGSLQETQYF
>TRBJ1-1|TRBV25-1
CASKEGFEAFF
>TRBJ1-5|TRBV27
CASSSQGLGNQPQHF
>TRBJ1-5|TRBV6-1
CAGTTGSSQPQHF
>TRBJ1-1|TRBV29-1
CSVDRQGTSEAFF
>TRBJ1-4|TRBV9
CASSVALGQDEKLFF
>-|TRBV15
CATSRLSGQGAYEQYF
>TRBJ2-3|TRBV2
CASSEVPGGPVDTQYF
>TRBJ2-3|TRBV5-1
CASSLSDRGLRGTDTQYF
>TRBJ1-1|TRBV2
CASRDVGGDGTEAFF
>TRBJ1-3|TRBV27
CASSSTGKSGNTIYF
>TRBJ1-3|TRBV5-1
CASSSTPGQGSSGNTIYF
>TRBJ2-3|TRBV2
CASSAQGTTDTQYF
>TRBJ1-3|TRBV6-5
CASSSTGDSGNTIYF
>TRBJ2-5|TRBV7-6
CASRRNRGGETQYF
>TRBJ1-1|TRBV30
CAWNRGTEREAFF
>TRBJ2-6|TRBV9
CASSVGGTGANVLTF
>TRBJ1-1|TRBV18
CASSGQGAEVTEAFF